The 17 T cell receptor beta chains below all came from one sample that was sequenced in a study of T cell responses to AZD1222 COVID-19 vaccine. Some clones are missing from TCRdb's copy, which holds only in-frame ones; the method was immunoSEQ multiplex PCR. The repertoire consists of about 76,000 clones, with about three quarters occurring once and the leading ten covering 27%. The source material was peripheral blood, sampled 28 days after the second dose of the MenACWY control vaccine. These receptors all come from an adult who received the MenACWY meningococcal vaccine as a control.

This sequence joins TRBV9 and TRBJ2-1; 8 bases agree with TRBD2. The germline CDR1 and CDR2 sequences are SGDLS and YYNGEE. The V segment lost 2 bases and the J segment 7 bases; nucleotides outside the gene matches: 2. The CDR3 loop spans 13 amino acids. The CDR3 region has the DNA TGTGCCAGCAGCGTTGGGACTAGAAATGAGCAGTTCTTC. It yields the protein CASSVGTRNEQFF.

The CDR3 sequence is CASSETVNTEAFF. For the CDR3, the DNA is TGTGCCAGCAGCGAGACCGTGAACACTGAAGCTTTCTTT. The V and J genes are TRBV6-5 and TRBJ1-1; D ambiguous. Trimming pared 6 bases from V and 0 bases from J, leaving 8 bases between. Germline loops: CDR1 MNHEY, CDR2 SVGAGI. The CDR3 is made up of 13 amino acids.

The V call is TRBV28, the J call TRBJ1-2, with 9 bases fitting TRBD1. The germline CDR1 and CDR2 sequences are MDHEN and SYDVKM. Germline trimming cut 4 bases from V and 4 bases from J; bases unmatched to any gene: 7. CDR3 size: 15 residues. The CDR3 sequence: CASSSGDRDPYGYTF. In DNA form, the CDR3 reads TGTGCCAGCAGTTCCGGGGACAGGGACCCCTATGGCTACACCTTC.

CDR3: CASSLKDSNFGLSNQPQHF. Written as DNA, the CDR3 is TGTGCCAGCAGTTTAAAGGACAGCAACTTCGGACTGAGCAATCAGCCCCAGCATTTT. This chain connects TRBV28 to TRBJ1-5; D possibly corresponds to TRBD1 (6 bases). V lost 2 bases and J lost 1, with 21 bases in between. The CDR3 has 19 amino acids. The V gene's germline CDR1 is MDHEN and CDR2 SYDVKM.

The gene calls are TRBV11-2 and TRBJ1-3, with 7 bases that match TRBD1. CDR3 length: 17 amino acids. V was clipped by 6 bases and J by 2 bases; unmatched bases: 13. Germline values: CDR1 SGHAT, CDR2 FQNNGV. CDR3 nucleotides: TGTGCCAGCAGTTTCGTTCTGGAGGGGGCGCCTGGAAACACCATATATTTT. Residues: CASSFVLEGAPGNTIYF.

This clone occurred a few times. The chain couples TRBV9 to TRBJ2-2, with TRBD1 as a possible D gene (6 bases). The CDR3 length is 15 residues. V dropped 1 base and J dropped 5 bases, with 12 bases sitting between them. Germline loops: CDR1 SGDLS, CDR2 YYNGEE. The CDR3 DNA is TGTGCCAGCAGCGTAAAGGCAGGGGAGACCGGGGAGCTGTTTTTT. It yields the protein CASSVKAGETGELFF.

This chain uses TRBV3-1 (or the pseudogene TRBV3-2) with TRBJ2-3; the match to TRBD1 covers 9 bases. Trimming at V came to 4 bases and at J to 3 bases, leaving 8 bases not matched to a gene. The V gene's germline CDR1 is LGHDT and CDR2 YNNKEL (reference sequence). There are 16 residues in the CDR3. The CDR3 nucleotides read TGTGCCAGCAGCCTTGCTTCGACAGGGGGGACAGATACGCAGTATTTT. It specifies CASSLASTGGTDTQYF.

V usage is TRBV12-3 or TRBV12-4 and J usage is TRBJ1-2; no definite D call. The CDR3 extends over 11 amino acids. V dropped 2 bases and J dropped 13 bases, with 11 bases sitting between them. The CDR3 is CASSLLSPPTF. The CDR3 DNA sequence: TGTGCCAGCAGTTTACTATCCCCCCCCACCTTC.

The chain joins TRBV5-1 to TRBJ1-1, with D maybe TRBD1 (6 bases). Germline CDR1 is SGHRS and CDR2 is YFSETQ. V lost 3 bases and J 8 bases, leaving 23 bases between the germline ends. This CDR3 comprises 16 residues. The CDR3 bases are TGCGCCAGCAGCTCATATCTTCGGGACAATTCCTTGGAAGCTTTCTTT. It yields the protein CASSSYLRDNSLEAFF. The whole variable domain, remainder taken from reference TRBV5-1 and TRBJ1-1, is KAGVTQTPRYLIKTRGQQVTLSCSPISGHRSVSWYQQTPGQGLQFLFEYFSETQRNKGNFPGRFSGRQFSNSRSEMNVSTLELGDSALYLCASSSYLRDNSLEAFFGQGTRLTVV.

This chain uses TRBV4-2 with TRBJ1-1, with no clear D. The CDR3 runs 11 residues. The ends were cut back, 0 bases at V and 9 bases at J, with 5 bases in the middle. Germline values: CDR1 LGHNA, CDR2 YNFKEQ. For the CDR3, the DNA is TGTGCCAGCAGCCAAGAAACCCAAGCTTTCTTT. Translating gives CASSQETQAFF.

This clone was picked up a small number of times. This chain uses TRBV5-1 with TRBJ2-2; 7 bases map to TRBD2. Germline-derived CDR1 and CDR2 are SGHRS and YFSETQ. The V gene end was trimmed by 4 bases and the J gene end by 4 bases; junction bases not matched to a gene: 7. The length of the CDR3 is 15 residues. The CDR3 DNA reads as TGCGCCAGCAGCCTGGGACTAAGAGGCACCGGGGAGCTGTTTTTT. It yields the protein CASSLGLRGTGELFF.

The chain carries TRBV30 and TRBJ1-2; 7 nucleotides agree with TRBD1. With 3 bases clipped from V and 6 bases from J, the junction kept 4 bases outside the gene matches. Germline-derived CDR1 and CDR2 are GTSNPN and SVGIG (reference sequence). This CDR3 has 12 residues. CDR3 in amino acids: CAWRPTGDGYTF. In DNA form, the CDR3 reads TGTGCCTGGAGACCCACAGGGGATGGCTACACCTTC.

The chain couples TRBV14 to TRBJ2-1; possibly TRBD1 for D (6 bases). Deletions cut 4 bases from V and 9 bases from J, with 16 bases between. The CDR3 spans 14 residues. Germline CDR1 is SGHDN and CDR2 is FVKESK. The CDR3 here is CASSRGRDFGEQFF. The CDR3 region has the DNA TGTGCCAGCAGCCGGGGGCGCGACTTCGGTGAGCAGTTCTTC.

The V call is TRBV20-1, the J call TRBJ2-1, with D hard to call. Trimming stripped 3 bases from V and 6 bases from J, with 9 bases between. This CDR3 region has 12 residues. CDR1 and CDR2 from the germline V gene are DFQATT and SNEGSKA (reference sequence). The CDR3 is CSASSQSNEQFF. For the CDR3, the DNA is TGCAGTGCTAGTAGCCAGTCCAATGAGCAGTTCTTC.

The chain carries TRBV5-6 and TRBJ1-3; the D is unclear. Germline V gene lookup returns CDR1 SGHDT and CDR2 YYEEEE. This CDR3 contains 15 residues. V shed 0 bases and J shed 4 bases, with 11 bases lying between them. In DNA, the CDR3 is TGTGCCAGCAGCTTGGGCCCCACGGGAGGAAACACCATATATTTT. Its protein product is CASSLGPTGGNTIYF. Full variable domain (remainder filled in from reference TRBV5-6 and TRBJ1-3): DAGVTQSPTHLIKTRGQQVTLRCSPKSGHDTVSWYQQALGQGPQFIFQYYEEEERQRGNFPDRFSGHQFPNYSSELNVNALLLGDSALYLCASSLGPTGGNTIYFGEGSWLTVV.

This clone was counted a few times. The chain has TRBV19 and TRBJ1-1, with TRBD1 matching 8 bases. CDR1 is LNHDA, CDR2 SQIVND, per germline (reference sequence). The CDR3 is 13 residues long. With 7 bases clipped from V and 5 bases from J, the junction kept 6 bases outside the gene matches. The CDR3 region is CASIPDRATEAFF. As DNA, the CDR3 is TGTGCCAGTATCCCGGACAGGGCAACTGAAGCTTTCTTT.

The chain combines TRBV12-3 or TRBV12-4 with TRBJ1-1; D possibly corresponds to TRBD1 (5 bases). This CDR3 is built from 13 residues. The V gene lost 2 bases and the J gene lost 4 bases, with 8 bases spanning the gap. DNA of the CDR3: TGTGCCAGCAGTTTAAACGGGGGCACTGAAGCTTTCTTT. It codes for CASSLNGGTEAFF.